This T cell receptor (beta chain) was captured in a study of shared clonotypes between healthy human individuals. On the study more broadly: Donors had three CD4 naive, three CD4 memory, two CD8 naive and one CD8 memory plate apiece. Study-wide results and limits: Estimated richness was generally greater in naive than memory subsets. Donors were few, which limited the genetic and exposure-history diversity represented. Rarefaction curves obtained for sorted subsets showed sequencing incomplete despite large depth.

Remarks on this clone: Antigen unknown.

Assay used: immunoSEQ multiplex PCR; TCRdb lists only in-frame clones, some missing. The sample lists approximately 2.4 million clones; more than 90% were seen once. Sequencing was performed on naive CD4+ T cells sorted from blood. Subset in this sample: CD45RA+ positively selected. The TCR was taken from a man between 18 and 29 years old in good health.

CDR3 coding DNA: TGCGCCAGCAGCCCCGGGACTAGCGTCACCGGGGAGCTGTTTTTT. It is translated as CASSPGTSVTGELFF. The rearrangement uses TRBV5-1 and TRBJ2-2, with TRBD2 identical over 10 bases. The CDR3 consists of 15 residues. V gave up 4 bases and J gave up 4 bases; unmatched junction bases: 4. Germline-derived CDR1 and CDR2 are SGHRS and YFSETQ.